Following are 9 T cell receptor beta chains from one sample sequenced in a study of blood T cell repertoires in COVID-19. Clones were sequenced by immunoSEQ multiplex PCR, and TCRdb holds only the in-frame ones, with some missing. The table shows tens of thousands of clones, with about 77% occurring only once. What was sequenced was peripheral blood. The receptor set was obtained from a human donor with active or convalescent COVID-19. The donor label of this sample is uncertain.

A few counts support this clone. The chain uses TRBV4-2 and TRBJ2-3; TRBD1 might be the D (6 bases). CDR1 and CDR2 from the germline V gene are LGHNA and YNFKEQ. The V end was cut by 3 bases, the J end by 5 bases, with 12 bases between. CDR3 length equals 14 residues. CDR3 region: CASSQGAGRDTQYF. The CDR3 DNA reads TGTGCCAGCAGCCAGGGGGCGGGCCGAGATACGCAGTATTTT.

This clone appeared a few times. The chain combines TRBV9 with TRBJ1-5, with D uncertain. Germline V lookup: CDR1 SGDLS, CDR2 YYNGEE. This CDR3 has 15 amino acids. Trimming stripped 7 bases from V and 2 bases from J, with 16 bases between. CDR3 protein: CASSPYPSGNQPQHF. The CDR3 bases are TGTGCCAGCTCGCCTTACCCCTCGGGCAATCAGCCCCAGCATTTT.

This chain joins TRBV18 and TRBJ1-1; TRBD1 matches at 10 bases. CDR1 and CDR2 from the germline V gene are KGHSH and LQKENI. There are 16 residues in the CDR3. V shed 3 bases and J 6 bases; nucleotides not matched to a gene: 10. The CDR3 region is CASSPAGTGVPSEAFF. For the CDR3, the DNA is TGTGCCAGCTCACCGGCCGGGACAGGGGTCCCTTCTGAAGCTTTCTTT.

J is TRBJ2-7 and V is TRBV7-7; no definite D call. The CDR3 covers 14 residues. Trimming stripped 2 bases from V and 0 bases from J, with 8 bases between. Per the germline V gene, CDR1 is SSHAT and CDR2 is FNYEAQ (reference sequence). The CDR3 DNA is TGTGCCAGCAGCTTATCCCCTAGCTCCTACGAGCAGTACTTC. Translation: CASSLSPSSYEQYF.

This clone was detected only once. The CDR3 loop reads CASSSQGQGNSPLHF. The CDR3 DNA reads TGCGCCAGCAGCTCCCAAGGACAGGGGAATTCACCCCTCCACTTT. The V call is TRBV5-1, the J call TRBJ1-6; TRBD1 matches at 9 bases. This CDR3 comprises 15 residues. Trimming cost V 3 bases and J 7 bases; bases outside gene matches: 5. CDR1 is SGHRS, CDR2 YFSETQ, per germline.

V usage is TRBV5-1 and J usage is TRBJ2-1, with TRBD1 as a possible D gene (6 bases). The V end was cut by 5 bases, the J end by 8 bases, with 11 bases between. Germline CDR1 SGHRS, CDR2 YFSETQ. This CDR3 has 12 amino acids. The CDR3 protein is CASRQGTDEQFF. CDR3 DNA sequence: TGCGCCAGCAGGCAGGGGACCGATGAGCAGTTCTTC.

The chain recombines TRBV7-2 with TRBJ2-1; maybe TRBD2 (6 bases). Per germline, CDR1 SGHTA and CDR2 FQGNSA. The CDR3 extends over 15 amino acids. Between the trimmed V and J ends, which lost 1 base and 3 bases, there was a span of 10 bases. CDR3 nucleotides: TGTGCCAGCAGCTTAGACGGGACTCGCTACAATGAGCAGTTCTTC. This codes for CASSLDGTRYNEQFF.

The chain has TRBV3-1 (or the pseudogene TRBV3-2) and TRBJ1-1, with 10 bases identical to TRBD1. The V gene's germline CDR1 is LGHDT and CDR2 YNNKEL (reference sequence). The length of the CDR3 is 17 residues. V shed 3 bases and J 4 bases; nucleotides not matched to a gene: 11. The CDR3 region is CASSHFPGQGGSTEAFF. The CDR3 DNA reads TGTGCCAGCAGCCACTTCCCCGGACAGGGGGGGAGCACTGAAGCTTTCTTT.

The chain carries TRBV5-5 and TRBJ2-1, with 8 bases fitting TRBD1. The trim removed 4 bases at V and 4 bases at J, leaving 7 bases unmatched. CDR1 and CDR2 from the germline V gene are SGHKS and YYEKEE (reference sequence). The CDR3 loop spans 15 amino acids. CDR3 sequence reads: CASSLGQGTYNEQFF. DNA for the CDR3: TGTGCCAGCAGCCTCGGACAGGGAACTTACAATGAGCAGTTCTTC.